Included here is one T cell receptor (beta chain) sequence, with context. Terminally differentiated effector memory CD45RA+ cells were excluded from the naive CD8 cells, which were CD45RO-negative and positively selected for CCR7. This sample was included in a study of shared clonotypes between healthy human individuals. The germline V and J ends were trimmed by 5 bases and 3 bases, with 13 bases remaining between them. CDR1 is SQVTM and CDR2 is ANQGSEA in the germline V gene. This CDR3 is built from 13 residues. Generated by immunoSEQ multiplex PCR, the TCRdb table keeps only in-frame clones and is missing some. The sample includes some 2.1 million clones, around 93% of them seen just once.

The chain recombines TRBV29-1 with TRBJ1-2, with a possible D match to TRBD1 (6 bases). The sequence came from a man aged 18 to 30 in good health. Some clones in this sample may be carry-over from other donors' samples. Sequencing was performed on naive CD8+ T cells from PBMCs. DNA for the CDR3: TGCAGCGTTCCGCCGGGACATGACTATGGCTACACCTTC. This encodes CSVPPGHDYGYTF.